Presented here are 21 T cell receptor beta chains from one specimen sequenced in a study of blood T cell repertoires in COVID-19. This table comes from immunoSEQ multiplex PCR, and its TCRdb copy is limited to in-frame clones, with some not included. There are about 290,000 clones in the sample; 89% occur only once, and 1.5% to 2% lies in the top ten. Sequenced sample: PBMCs or T cells enriched from blood (not recorded which). The source of these receptors is a woman in her thirties or forties who had recovered from COVID-19.

This clone was seen only a few times. The chain recombines TRBV19 with TRBJ2-7, with a weak D call TRBD1 (5 bases). The germline gives CDR1 LNHDA, CDR2 SQIVND (reference sequence). Trimming shortened V by 10 bases and J by 2 bases, and 12 bases separated the two germline ends. This CDR3 has 12 amino acids. CDR3 bases: TGTGCCACGGAAGACAGAGCCTACGAGCAGTACTTC. The encoded protein is CATEDRAYEQYF.

This rearrangement joins TRBV5-1 to TRBJ1-4, with 11 bases that match TRBD1. V lost 3 bases, J lost 7 bases, and 8 bases stayed unmatched. In germline, CDR1 is SGHRS, CDR2 YFSETQ. The CDR3 sequence is 16 residues long. DNA of the CDR3: TGCGCCAGCAGCTACGGACAGGGGGCAGAGGGTGAAAAACTGTTTTTT. This translates into CASSYGQGAEGEKLFF.

V and J are TRBV9 and TRBJ2-5, with D perhaps matching TRBD2 (6 bases). CDR3 size: 16 residues. Trimming pared 0 bases from V and 2 bases from J, leaving 14 bases between. From germline, CDR1 is SGDLS and CDR2 YYNGEE. This chain's CDR3 is CASSVDAGTTQETQYF. The CDR3 region has the DNA TGTGCCAGCAGCGTAGACGCGGGGACCACACAAGAGACCCAGTACTTC.

This chain connects TRBV18 to TRBJ2-7; 10 positions agree with TRBD1. The trim removed 6 bases at V and 6 bases at J, leaving 5 bases unmatched. The length of the CDR3 is 13 residues. CDR1 is KGHSH and CDR2 is LQKENI in the germline V gene. CDR3 DNA sequence: TGTGCCAGCTCGACGGGACAGGGGCTCGAGCAGTACTTC. Encoded protein: CASSTGQGLEQYF.

V and J are TRBV19 and TRBJ1-4; 9 bases align to TRBD1. The CDR3 consists of 16 residues. V dropped 6 bases and J dropped 7; count of bases not matched to a gene: 12. CDR1 is LNHDA, CDR2 SQIVND, per germline (reference sequence). This CDR3 reads CASSAGTGLSREKLFF. CDR3 sequence (DNA): TGTGCCAGTAGCGCCGGGACAGGGTTATCACGTGAAAAACTGTTTTTT.

The CDR3 region has the DNA TGTGCCAGCAGCAAAGAGCGGACAGAAGAAGCTTTCTTT. This sequence encodes CASSKERTEEAFF. The chain has TRBV21-1 and TRBJ1-1; the table calls TRBD1, which could not be checked here. TRBV21-1 constitutes a pseudogene. The CDR3 extends over 13 amino acids.

This clone was counted once. The CDR3 reads CASSETGLGNTGELFF. The CDR3 DNA is TGTGCCAGCAGTGAAACGGGACTGGGGAACACCGGGGAGCTGTTTTTT. The chain couples TRBV25-1 to TRBJ2-2, with a weak D call TRBD2 (6 bases). Germline-derived CDR1 and CDR2 are MGHDK and SYGVNS. The CDR3 has 16 amino acids. The V end was cut by 2 bases, the J end by 1 base, with 11 bases between.

This chain uses TRBV5-1 with TRBJ2-5; maybe TRBD1 (6 bases). The V and J ends lost 4 bases and 1 base respectively, with 14 bases between them. The germline CDR1 and CDR2 sequences are SGHRS and YFSETQ. CDR3 size: 15 residues. This CDR3 is CASSVNRVSQETQYF. DNA of the CDR3: TGCGCCAGCAGCGTGAACAGGGTTAGCCAAGAGACCCAGTACTTC.

This clone has a handful of counts. The CDR3 coding sequence is TGTGCCTGGAGTTTCGGGTCGGCAGAGACCCAGTACTTC. Translated, it gives CAWSFGSAETQYF. The chain has TRBV30 and TRBJ2-5; D gene ambiguous. This CDR3 contains 13 residues. Germline V CDR1 and CDR2: GTSNPN, SVGIG (reference sequence). V was cut by 2 bases and J by 4 bases, with 11 bases left in between.

V is TRBV10-1 and J is TRBJ2-5; D is perhaps TRBD2 (6 bases). The germline V and J ends were trimmed by 0 bases and 4 bases, with 12 bases remaining between them. The germline V gene encodes CDR1 WNHNN and CDR2 SYGVQD (reference sequence). The CDR3 is 15 amino acids. CDR3 in amino acids: CASSESRGAGETQYF. The CDR3 DNA reads as TGCGCCAGCAGTGAGTCTCGCGGGGCGGGAGAGACCCAGTACTTC.

The chain joins TRBV19 to TRBJ1-1; no firm D call. Germline V gene data show CDR1 as LNHDA and CDR2 as SQIVND (reference sequence). This CDR3 spans 13 amino acids. V was shortened by 9 bases and J by 1 base, with 12 bases between the two germline ends. CDR3 sequence (DNA): TGTGCCAGGGCCGACATTAGGAACACTGAAGCTTTCTTT. Its translation: CARADIRNTEAFF.

The rearrangement joins TRBV18 to TRBJ2-5, with D hard to call. The CDR3 is 14 residues long. V was pared by 3 bases and J by 5 bases, with 13 bases between. The germline V gene encodes CDR1 KGHSH and CDR2 LQKENI. Written as DNA, the CDR3 is TGTGCCAGCTCACCTACAGCAAACCTGGAGACCCAGTACTTC. Protein: CASSPTANLETQYF.

J is TRBJ2-1 and V is TRBV18; TRBD1 aligns across 10 bases. CDR3 length equals 13 residues. The germline CDR1 and CDR2 sequences are KGHSH and LQKENI. V gave up 3 bases and J gave up 8 bases; unmatched junction bases: 1. This CDR3 is CASSPTGGDEQFF. CDR3 sequence (DNA): TGTGCCAGCTCACCGACAGGGGGCGATGAGCAGTTCTTC.

This sequence joins TRBV5-1 and TRBJ1-1, with D unresolved. V was cut by 0 bases and J by 3 bases, with 3 bases left in between. The germline CDR1 and CDR2 sequences are SGHRS and YFSETQ. This CDR3 has 12 residues. CDR3 sequence: CASSLADTEAFF. CDR3 DNA sequence: TGCGCCAGCAGCTTGGCGGACACTGAAGCTTTCTTT.

This chain links TRBV18 with TRBJ1-1; 11 bases map to TRBD1. After removal of 1 base from V and 4 bases from J, the junction contained 5 bases not matched to a gene. The CDR3 is 16 residues long. Per germline, CDR1 KGHSH and CDR2 LQKENI. Written as DNA, the CDR3 is TGTGCCAGCTCACCACGGACAGGGGGCGGTACCACTGAAGCTTTCTTT. This gives the protein CASSPRTGGGTTEAFF.

The chain uses TRBV5-1 and TRBJ1-6; tentatively, D is TRBD1 (5 bases). Per the germline V gene, CDR1 is SGHRS and CDR2 is YFSETQ. The CDR3 totals 13 residues. V was shortened by 8 bases and J by 7 bases, with 13 bases between the two germline ends. CDR3 in amino acids: CASSGNDNSPLHF. The DNA for the CDR3 is TGCGCCAGTTCAGGGAATGACAATTCACCCCTCCACTTT.

This clone was seen more than once but under ten times. The CDR3 is CASSITRVLTDTQYF. Here the CDR3 DNA reads TGTGCCAGCAGTATTACTAGAGTCCTCACAGATACGCAGTATTTT. This chain connects TRBV2 to TRBJ2-3; D is possibly TRBD2 (5 bases). The germline V gene encodes CDR1 SNHLY and CDR2 FYNNEI. This CDR3 is built from 15 residues. The germline V and J ends were trimmed by 5 bases and 2 bases, with 14 bases remaining between them.

The CDR3 sequence is CASSLDSSYEQYF. Here the CDR3 DNA reads TGTGCCAGCAGTCTGGACAGCTCCTACGAGCAGTACTTC. The genes are TRBV7-6 and TRBJ2-7, with D maybe TRBD1 (6 bases). CDR3 size: 13 residues. Germline values: CDR1 SGHVS, CDR2 FNYEAQ. V shed 6 bases and J shed 0 bases, with 9 bases lying between them.

The rearrangement joins TRBV29-1 to TRBJ2-3; TRBD2 is a possible D gene (6 bases). The germline gives CDR1 SQVTM, CDR2 ANQGSEA. CDR3 length equals 16 residues. The V gene lost 7 bases and the J gene lost 2 bases, with 22 bases spanning the gap. The CDR3 sequence: CSGVPVAEGPTDTQYF. CDR3 sequence (DNA): TGCAGCGGAGTTCCGGTAGCGGAGGGCCCCACAGATACGCAGTATTTT.

The gene calls are TRBV2 and TRBJ2-1; 8 bases are a match to TRBD2. Germline-derived CDR1 and CDR2 are SNHLY and FYNNEI. CDR3 size: 11 residues. The CDR3 bases are TGTGCACTAGCGGTATACAATGAGCAGTTCTTC. Encoded protein: CALAVYNEQFF.

V is TRBV25-1 and J is TRBJ1-5; D possibly corresponds to TRBD1 (5 bases). V lost 6 bases, J lost 0 bases, and 6 bases lay in between. The CDR3 is made up of 13 amino acids. CDR1 is MGHDK and CDR2 is SYGVNS in the germline V gene. CDR3 residues: CASSRDSNQPQHF. In DNA form, the CDR3 reads TGTGCCAGCAGCAGGGATAGCAATCAGCCCCAGCATTTT.